The sequence of this T cell receptor (beta chain) was determined in a study of blood T cells in healthy people across ages. As to this clonotype: At one end, the junction sequence differs from germline, possibly due to a read error.

Using a J-beta primer mix together with a sample-barcoded 5' primer, a second PCR was run for about 7 to 12 cycles. Each CDR3 protein gets one entry after TCRdb re-called the 5' RACE reads with MiXCR. The sample has 1.5 million to 2 million distinct CDR3 sequences, 28% seen once; the top ten hold less than 9.5%. The CDR3 is made up of 13 amino acids. Germline V lookup: CDR1 SGHTA, CDR2 FQGNSA. This TCR derives from a woman aged 25 to 39 in good health. The sequenced sample was blood. This chain joins TRBV7-2 and TRBJ1-2; tentatively, D is TRBD1 (6 bases). The CDR3 DNA sequence: TGTGTCAGCAGCTTCGGACAGTACTATGGCTACACCTTC. Its translation is CVSSFGQYYGYTF.